The 32 T cell receptor beta chains reported below all come from one sample, sequenced in a study. TCRdb reanalysed the 5' RACE reads using MiXCR and keeps one entry per CDR3 protein. The profile covers some 40,000 distinct CDR3 sequences, with over 25% appearing a single time and less than 4% taken by the ten largest. Sequencing was performed on memory CD4+ T cells sorted from a lymph node. Subset defined: memory CD4+ T cells, CD4+CD45RO+CD25-. These receptors came from a female donor with breast cancer.

This sequence joins TRBV12-3 or TRBV12-4 and TRBJ2-7, with D possibly matching TRBD2 (6 bases). The CDR3 contains 15 residues. Trimming stripped 6 bases from V and 4 bases from J, with 19 bases between. The CDR3 nucleotides read TGTGCCAGCAGCCTGACTAGTCGCCCTCCTTACGAGCAGTACTTC. Protein: CASSLTSRPPYEQYF.

V usage is TRBV25-1 and J usage is TRBJ1-1; 11 nucleotides line up with TRBD1. The V and J ends lost 3 bases and 10 bases, in that order; junction bases with no gene match: 4. The CDR3 runs to 13 residues. Germline V lookup: CDR1 MGHDK, CDR2 SYGVNS. The CDR3 spells CASSDLGTGGAFF. As DNA, the CDR3 is TGTGCCAGCAGTGATCTTGGGACAGGGGGAGCTTTCTTT.

The sample holds a few counts of this clonotype. The V and J genes are TRBV5-1 and TRBJ2-1; D is possibly TRBD2 (5 bases). The germline V gene has CDR1 SGHRS and CDR2 YFSETQ. Trimming took off 0 bases at V and 8 bases at J, with 6 bases between the two ends. This CDR3 is built from 12 residues. The CDR3 loop is CASSLADYEQFF. The CDR3 DNA reads TGCGCCAGCAGCTTGGCGGACTATGAGCAGTTCTTC.

V gene TRBV20-1 combines with J gene TRBJ1-3; 7 bases are shared with TRBD1. This CDR3 comprises 14 residues. V was clipped by 2 bases and J by 4 bases; unmatched bases: 5. Germline CDR1 and CDR2: DFQATT and SNEGSKA (reference sequence). CDR3 nucleotide sequence: TGCAGTGCTAGACGTCGACAGGGCGGAAACACCATATATTTT. Residues: CSARRRQGGNTIYF.

This clonotype was counted a few times. The chain combines TRBV15 with TRBJ1-4; D may be TRBD1 (5 bases). This CDR3 contains 13 residues. V lost 3 bases, J lost 6 bases, and 8 bases lay in between. Germline V gene sequence: CDR1 LNHNV, CDR2 YYDKDF (reference sequence). CDR3 sequence reads: CATSRDKDEKLFF. As DNA, the CDR3 is TGTGCCACCAGCAGGGACAAGGATGAAAAACTGTTTTTT.

The rearrangement joins TRBV5-4 to TRBJ1-1; D gene uncertain. From germline, CDR1 is SGHNT and CDR2 YYREEE (reference sequence). V was cut by 1 base and J by 3 bases, with 4 bases left in between. The CDR3 has 12 residues. This CDR3 is CASSLYDTEAFF. CDR3 in DNA: TGTGCCAGCAGCTTGTACGACACTGAAGCTTTCTTT.

The chain uses TRBV20-1 and TRBJ2-3, with 7 bases lining up with TRBD1. Germline V gives CDR1 DFQATT, CDR2 SNEGSKA (reference sequence). The length of the CDR3 is 11 residues. The CDR3 loop is CREGATDTQYF. For the CDR3, the DNA is TGCAGAGAGGGGGCCACAGATACGCAGTATTTT.

The chain couples TRBV5-5 to TRBJ2-3; D perhaps matches TRBD1 (6 bases). Germline assignment: CDR1 SGHKS and CDR2 YYEKEE (reference sequence). The CDR3 contains 18 residues. V gave up 1 base and J gave up 2 bases, with 20 bases separating them. CDR3 sequence (DNA): TGTGCCAGCAGCTTGCTACTACAGGGTGTAGAATTCACAGATACGCAGTATTTT. Protein: CASSLLLQGVEFTDTQYF.

This clonotype turned up a few times. V usage is TRBV5-1 and J usage is TRBJ2-3, with 9 nucleotides matching TRBD2. Germline CDR1 reads SGHRS; CDR2 reads YFSETQ. Trimming at V came to 4 bases and at J to 4 bases, leaving 10 bases not matched to a gene. There are 16 residues in the CDR3. CDR3 in DNA: TGCGCCAGCAGCGCAGCTAGCGGGGTGTCCGCAGATACGCAGTATTTT. Protein product: CASSAASGVSADTQYF.

This clonotype was seen a few times. This rearrangement joins TRBV5-1 to TRBJ2-5; TRBD2 agrees at 8 bases. In germline, CDR1 is SGHRS, CDR2 YFSETQ. V trimming: 2 bases; J trimming: 5 bases; junction bases outside the gene matches: 17. The CDR3 runs to 18 residues. The CDR3 DNA is TGCGCCAGCAGCTTCCCCAATCAGACACTAGCGGAGTACGAGACCCAGTACTTC. This encodes CASSFPNQTLAEYETQYF.

In its sample, this clonotype was seen a few times. V is TRBV30 and J is TRBJ2-7; D not certain. Trimming removed 1 base at V and 1 base at J, with 14 bases between. The CDR3 covers 15 residues. Germline CDR1 and CDR2: GTSNPN and SVGIG (reference sequence). The DNA for the CDR3 is TGTGCCTGGAGTGGGCGCGGAGTCCTTTCCTACGAGCAGTACTTC. It yields the protein CAWSGRGVLSYEQYF.

The CDR3 region is CASTRWGTGVRNTEAFF. The CDR3 coding sequence is TGTGCCAGCACCCGATGGGGGACAGGAGTAAGAAACACTGAAGCTTTCTTT. The chain joins TRBV6-5 to TRBJ1-1; TRBD1 aligns across 8 bases. The CDR3 is 17 residues long. V trimming: 7 bases; J trimming: 2 bases; junction bases outside the gene matches: 15. CDR1 MNHEY and CDR2 SVGAGI come from the germline V gene.

The chain couples TRBV4-2 to TRBJ2-1, with 11 bases fitting TRBD2. The CDR3 runs 17 residues. In germline, CDR1 is LGHNA, CDR2 YNFKEQ. Losses at the gene ends were 1 base for V and 7 bases for J; bases not matched to a gene: 9. The CDR3 DNA follows: TGTGCCAGCAGCCAAGTCGTTTTGGCTAGCGGGGGGAATGAGCAGTTCTTC. This codes for CASSQVVLASGGNEQFF.

V is TRBV20-1 and J is TRBJ2-7; 7 bases fit TRBD1. This CDR3 contains 15 residues. The trim removed 0 bases at V and 1 base at J, leaving 6 bases unmatched. CDR1 and CDR2 from the germline V gene are DFQATT and SNEGSKA (reference sequence). CDR3 bases: TGCAGTGCTAGAGATACAGGGGATAGTTCCTACGAGCAGTACTTC. This codes for CSARDTGDSSYEQYF.

Note on this clonotype: A junction end diverges from the germline sequence, so it may reflect a read error. The chain is built from TRBV9 and TRBJ2-7; the D is unclear. Germline CDR1 SGDLS, CDR2 YYNGEE. The CDR3 extends over 14 amino acids. DNA of the CDR3: TGTACCAGCAGCGTTTCCCCGGGCTCCTACGAGCAGTACTTC. Translated, it gives CTSSVSPGSYEQYF.

The table lists this clonotype with a few counts. The chain has TRBV4-1 and TRBJ1-3; possibly TRBD1 for D (5 bases). Germline CDR1 reads MGHRA; CDR2 reads YSYEKL. This CDR3 is 16 amino acids long. V was shortened by 2 bases and J by 3 bases, with 14 bases between the two germline ends. As DNA, the CDR3 is TGCGCCAGCAGCCAACTCCAGGGAGGGTATGGAAACACCATATATTTT. Translated, it gives CASSQLQGGYGNTIYF.

This clonotype was counted a few times. The chain carries TRBV6-1 and TRBJ2-3; possible D gene TRBD2, 5 bases. The V and J ends lost 9 bases and 2 bases respectively, with 12 bases between them. The CDR3 sequence is 13 residues long. The germline V gene has CDR1 MNHNS and CDR2 SASEGT. The CDR3 DNA is TGTGCCAGTCCGGACGGGATCACAGATACGCAGTATTTT. Protein sequence: CASPDGITDTQYF.

Note on this clonotype: No conserved phenylalanine or tryptophan is present at the end of the CDR3, so a read error is the likely explanation. This rearrangement joins TRBV4-1 to TRBJ2-1; TRBD1 matches at 10 bases. V dropped 5 bases and J dropped 5; count of bases not matched to a gene: 12. The CDR3 loop spans 17 amino acids. Germline V gene data show CDR1 as MGHRA and CDR2 as YSYEKL. The CDR3 sequence: CASSSRQGQGIDNEQFL. The DNA of the CDR3 is TGCGCCAGCAGCTCCCGACAGGGACAGGGGATTGACAATGAGCAGTTCCTC.

The table lists this clonotype with a count of one. This chain uses TRBV5-1 with TRBJ1-2; no definite D call. V dropped 5 bases and J dropped 4 bases, with 12 bases sitting between them. CDR3 length: 13 residues. The germline CDR1 and CDR2 sequences are SGHRS and YFSETQ. The CDR3 sequence is CASSENLIYGYTF. CDR3 in DNA: TGCGCCAGCAGTGAGAACCTGATCTATGGCTACACCTTC.

The count of this clonotype is one. The chain is built from TRBV7-2 and TRBJ2-7; 11 bases are a match to TRBD2. From germline, CDR1 is SGHTA and CDR2 FQGNSA. This CDR3 spans 16 amino acids. After removal of 1 base from V and 3 bases from J, the junction contained 5 bases not matched to a gene. CDR3 nucleotide sequence: TGTGCCAGCAGCTTAGGTAGCGGGAGGGTAATCTACGAGCAGTACTTC. The encoded protein is CASSLGSGRVIYEQYF.

The rearrangement joins TRBV3-1 to TRBJ2-4; D is unresolved. The CDR3 contains 15 residues. Germline lookup yields CDR1 LGHDT and CDR2 YNNKEL (reference sequence). The germline V and J ends were trimmed by 3 bases and 0 bases, with 9 bases remaining between them. The CDR3 here is CASSQEVVAKNIQYF. CDR3 bases: TGTGCCAGCAGCCAGGAAGTGGTAGCCAAAAACATTCAGTACTTC. The whole variable domain, filled in from reference TRBV3-1 and TRBJ2-4, reads DTAVSQTPKYLVTQMGNDKSIKCEQNLGHDTMYWYKQDSKKFLKIMFSYNNKELIINETVPNRFSPKSPDKAHLNLHINSLELGDSAVYFCASSQEVVAKNIQYFGAGTRLSVL.

Ten or more counts support this clonotype. The chain is built from TRBV4-1 and TRBJ2-2; D is undetermined. CDR1 and CDR2 from the germline V gene are MGHRA and YSYEKL. V was pared by 6 bases and J by 10 bases, with 15 bases between. The CDR3 runs 13 residues. The CDR3 is CASRNDRTLELFF. The CDR3 DNA is TGCGCCAGCAGAAACGACCGCACGTTGGAGCTGTTTTTT.

The CDR3 bases are TGCGCCAGCAGCCAAGTTTCTATCCTAGCGGTAAGAGCAGATACGCAGTATTTT. Protein sequence: CASSQVSILAVRADTQYF. The gene calls are TRBV4-1 and TRBJ2-3; 7 bases are a match to TRBD2. J was trimmed by 4 bases and V by 1 base; bases with no gene match: 14. Germline-derived CDR1 and CDR2 are MGHRA and YSYEKL. The CDR3 is made up of 18 amino acids.

The rearrangement links TRBV5-1 to TRBJ2-5; D is perhaps TRBD1 or TRBD2 (7 bases each). Germline V lookup: CDR1 SGHRS, CDR2 YFSETQ. This CDR3 contains 14 residues. Trimming shortened V by 4 bases and J by 3 bases, and 13 bases separated the two germline ends. CDR3 bases: TGCGCCAGCAGCATGGGAGGGGGCAAAGAGACCCAGTACTTC. The encoded protein is CASSMGGGKETQYF.

This clonotype has a handful of counts. The chain has TRBV27 and TRBJ2-1; 7 bases map to TRBD1. The V gene end was trimmed by 5 bases and the J gene end by 6 bases; junction bases not matched to a gene: 10. Germline V gene sequence: CDR1 MNHEY, CDR2 SMNVEV (reference sequence). This CDR3 spans 15 amino acids. The chain's CDR3 is CASSPRLPGGNEQFF. The CDR3 DNA follows: TGTGCCAGCAGTCCCAGACTGCCAGGGGGCAATGAGCAGTTCTTC.

The CDR3, as DNA: TGTGCCAGCAGTCCACTAGCGGGGGGTACCGGGGAGCTGTTTTTT. This encodes CASSPLAGGTGELFF. This chain uses TRBV6-6 with TRBJ2-2, with 12 bases fitting TRBD2. V shed 5 bases, J shed 5 bases, and the junction held 3 bases outside the gene matches. CDR1 MNHNY and CDR2 SVGAGI come from the germline V gene (reference sequence). CDR3 size: 15 residues.

This clonotype was counted only a few times. This chain joins TRBV12-3 or TRBV12-4 and TRBJ1-5; 7 nucleotides line up with TRBD1. The CDR3 totals 14 residues. Trimming removed 5 bases from V and 6 bases from J; junction bases left unmatched: 7. The CDR3 protein is CASSPDREGQPQHF. In DNA form, the CDR3 reads TGTGCCAGCAGTCCCGACAGGGAGGGTCAGCCCCAGCATTTT.

In DNA, the CDR3 is TGTGCCAGCAGTTACTCTAGCGGGAGCTATGAGCAGTTCTTC. It yields the protein CASSYSSGSYEQFF. The rearrangement uses TRBV6-5 and TRBJ2-1, with 9 bases that match TRBD2. Trimming removed 0 bases from V and 8 bases from J; junction bases left unmatched: 2. CDR3 length equals 14 residues. Germline V gene data show CDR1 as MNHEY and CDR2 as SVGAGI.

This clonotype has a count of ten or more. The J gene is TRBJ2-5, the V gene TRBV6-5; a possible D gene is TRBD2 (6 bases). CDR1 and CDR2 (germline): MNHEY, SVGAGI. The CDR3 spans 13 residues. Trimming cost V 2 bases and J 5 bases, with 9 bases left between them. This CDR3 reads CASSYGGRETQYF. The CDR3, as DNA: TGTGCCAGCAGTTACGGAGGGAGGGAGACCCAGTACTTC.

In its sample, this clonotype was seen many times. The chain is built from TRBV7-9 and TRBJ1-4; D not certain. The ends were cut back, 6 bases at V and 8 bases at J, with 13 bases in the middle. The CDR3 is made up of 13 amino acids. CDR1 SEHNR and CDR2 FQNEAQ come from the germline V gene (reference sequence). The CDR3 DNA reads as TGTGCCAGCAGACACCCGCTTAGGGAAAAACTGTTTTTT. As protein: CASRHPLREKLFF.

This clonotype came up a few times. V is TRBV4-1 and J is TRBJ2-7; no clear D. V was cut by 1 base and J by 2 bases, with 6 bases left in between. This CDR3 is 13 amino acids long. CDR1 and CDR2 from the germline V gene are MGHRA and YSYEKL. The CDR3, as DNA: TGCGCCAGCAGCCAAGTTATTGCCTACGAGCAGTACTTC. This encodes CASSQVIAYEQYF.

The V gene is TRBV12-3 or TRBV12-4, the J gene TRBJ1-2; D not certain. This CDR3 has 14 residues. The ends were cut back, 6 bases at V and 2 bases at J, with 13 bases in the middle. CDR3 sequence (DNA): TGTGCCAGCAGCCCCAACACATTCAACTATGGCTACACCTTC. Translating gives CASSPNTFNYGYTF.